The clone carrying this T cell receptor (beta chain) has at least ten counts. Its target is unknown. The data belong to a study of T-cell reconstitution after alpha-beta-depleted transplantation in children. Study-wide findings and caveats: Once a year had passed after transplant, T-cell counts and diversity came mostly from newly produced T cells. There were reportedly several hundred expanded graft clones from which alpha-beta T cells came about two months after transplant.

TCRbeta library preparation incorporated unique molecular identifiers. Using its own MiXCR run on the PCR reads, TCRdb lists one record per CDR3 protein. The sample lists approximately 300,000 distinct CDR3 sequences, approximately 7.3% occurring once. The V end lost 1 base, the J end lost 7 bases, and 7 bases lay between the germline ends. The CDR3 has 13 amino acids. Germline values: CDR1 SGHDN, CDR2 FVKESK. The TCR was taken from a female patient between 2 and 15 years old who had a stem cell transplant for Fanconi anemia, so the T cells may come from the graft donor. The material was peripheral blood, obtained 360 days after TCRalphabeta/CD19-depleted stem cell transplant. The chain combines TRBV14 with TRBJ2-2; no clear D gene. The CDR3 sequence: CASSQVLLGELFF. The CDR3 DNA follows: TGTGCCAGCAGCCAAGTCCTTCTCGGGGAGCTGTTTTTT.